This T cell receptor (beta chain) was identified during a study of cytomegalovirus exposure and HLA in healthy donors. Findings and caveats of the study: A later analysis found most CMV-associated TCR beta chains apparently HLA-restricted. Trimming of TCR beta V- and J-genes showed a link, identified in a later analysis, to a missense DCLRE1C variant.

The V gene lost 6 bases and the J gene lost 6 bases, with 18 bases spanning the gap. Germline V CDR1 and CDR2: SNHLY, FYNNEI. This CDR3 contains 14 residues. CMV serostatus data were not documented for this donor. This PCR relied on a set of 60 Vbeta primers and 13 Jbeta primers. Sequenced by immunoSEQ multiplex PCR; TCRdb stores in-frame clones only, minus some. The top ten clones hold roughly 8% of a sample with just over 95,000 clones, more than 60% of them seen once. In regard to this clone: Antigen specificity is unknown.

The TCR sequence derives from a human donor in good health. Sequences were obtained from PBMCs. The rearrangement joins TRBV2 to TRBJ2-7; D perhaps matches TRBD1 (6 bases). Here the CDR3 reads CASRVGADLAEQYF. The CDR3 coding sequence is TGTGCCAGCAGGGTGGGGGCGGACCTCGCCGAGCAGTACTTC.